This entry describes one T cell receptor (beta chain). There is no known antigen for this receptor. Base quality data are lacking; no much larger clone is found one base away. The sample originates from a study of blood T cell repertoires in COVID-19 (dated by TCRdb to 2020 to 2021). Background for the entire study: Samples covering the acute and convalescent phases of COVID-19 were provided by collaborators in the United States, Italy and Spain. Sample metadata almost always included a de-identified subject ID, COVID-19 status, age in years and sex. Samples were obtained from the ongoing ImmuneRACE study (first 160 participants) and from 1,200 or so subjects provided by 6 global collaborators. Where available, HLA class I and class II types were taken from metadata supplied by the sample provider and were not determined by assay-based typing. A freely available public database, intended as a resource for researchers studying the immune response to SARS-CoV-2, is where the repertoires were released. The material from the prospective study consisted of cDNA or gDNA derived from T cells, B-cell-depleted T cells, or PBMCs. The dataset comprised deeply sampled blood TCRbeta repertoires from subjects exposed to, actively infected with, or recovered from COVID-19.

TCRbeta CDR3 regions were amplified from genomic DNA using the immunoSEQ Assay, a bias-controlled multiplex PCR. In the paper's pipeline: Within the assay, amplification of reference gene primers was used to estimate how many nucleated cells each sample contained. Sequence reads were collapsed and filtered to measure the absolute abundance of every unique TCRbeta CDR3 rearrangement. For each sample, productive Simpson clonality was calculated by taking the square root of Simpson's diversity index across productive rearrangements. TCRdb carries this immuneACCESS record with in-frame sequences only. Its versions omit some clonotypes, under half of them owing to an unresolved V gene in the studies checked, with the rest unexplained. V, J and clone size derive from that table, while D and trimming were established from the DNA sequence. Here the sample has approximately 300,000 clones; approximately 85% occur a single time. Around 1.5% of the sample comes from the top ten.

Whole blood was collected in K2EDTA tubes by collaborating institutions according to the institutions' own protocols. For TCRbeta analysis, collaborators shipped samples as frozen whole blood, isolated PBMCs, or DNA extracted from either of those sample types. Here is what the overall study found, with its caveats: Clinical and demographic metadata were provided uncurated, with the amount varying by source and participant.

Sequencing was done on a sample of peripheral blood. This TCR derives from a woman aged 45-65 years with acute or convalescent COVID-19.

In nucleotides, the sequence is TGCGCCAGCAGCTTGGGAGGGGGTACGGAAAAACTGTTTTTT. Protein translation: CASSLGGGTEKLFF. The chain employs TRBV5-1 and TRBJ1-4, with a tentative D gene TRBD1 over 6 matching bases. The CDR3 sequence holds 14 residues, the cysteine and phenylalanine included. The only DNA kept is the CDR3, 42 bases in frame from the first base. V gives up 0 bases and J gives up 8 bases, and the segment between their germline ends measures 11 bases. The germline V gene yields SGHRS for CDR1 and YFSETQ for CDR2. Reference TRBV5-1 and TRBJ1-4 genes cover what lies past the CDR3, so the full variable domain is KAGVTQTPRYLIKTRGQQVTLSCSPISGHRSVSWYQQTPGQGLQFLFEYFSETQRNKGNFPGRFSGRQFSNSRSEMNVSTLELGDSALYLCASSLGGGTEKLFFGSGTQLSVL.